The subject of this entry is one T cell receptor (beta chain). Its matching antigen is unknown. The source of the sample is a study of T-cell memory formation after mild COVID-19. Study-wide points: Pre-infection memory harbored some responding clones, suggesting cross-reactive memory joined. Clones shrinking between day 15 and 85 showed a balanced CD4/CD8 split, and those that grew later tilted toward CD4+.

It was 5'RACE with constant-segment primers that produced the TCR alpha and TCR beta cDNA libraries, which carried sample barcodes and UMIs. TCRdb re-called the 5' RACE reads with MiXCR, one entry per CDR3 protein. The data show hundreds of thousands of distinct CDR3 sequences, around a quarter seen once. This CDR3 region has 14 residues. V shed 1 base, J shed 5 bases, and the junction held 2 bases outside the gene matches. Per the germline V gene, CDR1 is SGHDT and CDR2 is YYEEEE. The material sequenced was PBMCs or a T cell subset sorted from them (not recorded which). This sequence joins TRBV5-6 and TRBJ2-2; TRBD2 matches 7 bases. This receptor was taken from an adult woman who had mild COVID-19 (a few samples of this study predate the infection). Cell type and time point are not known. In DNA, the CDR3 is TGTGCCAGCAGCTTGAGTAGCGGGACCGGGGAGCTGTTTTTT. Translation: CASSLSSGTGELFF.